Here is one TCR beta chain with its context. Antigen unknown. One junction end does not reproduce the germline sequence, and a read error may be involved. Treatment indicated: roughly ten-day PBMC culture with coronavirus spike peptide pools or control peptides (ViraFEST assay). This entry is derived from a study of vaccination and CD4 T cells after COVID-19. Sequence data for DNA of cultured CD4+ T cells were generated by the Oncomine TCR Beta short-read assay. Via MiXCR, TCRdb re-called the PCR reads, giving one row per CDR3 protein. The sample records about 11,000 distinct CDR3 sequences, roughly half being singletons. Study-level points and caveats: Among reactive clones from convalescent patients, a median 86.3% appeared only post-vaccination.

CDR1 and CDR2 (germline): SGHRS, YFSETQ. The CDR3 totals 15 residues. This TCR was sampled from a human donor who had recovered from COVID-19. The chain has TRBV5-1 and TRBJ2-3, with TRBD1 identical over 8 bases. What was sequenced was CD4+ T cells from blood, cultured in vitro. DNA of the CDR3: TGCGCCAGCAGCTTGGAGGTACAGGGGGGAGATATGCAGTATTTT. Translation: CASSLEVQGGDMQYF.